This entry describes one T cell receptor (beta chain). Its matching antigen is unknown. Samples underwent the assay at deep level. Sequenced by immunoSEQ multiplex PCR; TCRdb stores in-frame clones only, minus some. The table shows about 2.1 million clones, with roughly 95% occurring only once. The data were taken from a study of shared clonotypes between healthy human individuals. Study-level results: Generation of non-shared clonotypes was less probable than generation of clonotypes shared by all four donors.

Trimming cost V 3 bases and J 12 bases, with 18 bases left between them. The CDR3 is 14 residues long. CDR1 is LNHDA and CDR2 is SQIVND in the germline V gene (reference sequence). Naive CD8 cells were CD45RO-negative, positively selected for CCR7, excluding terminally differentiated effector memory CD45RA+ cells. The specimen was naive CD8+ T cells from PBMCs. This receptor was identified in a man younger than 35 in good health. Some clones in this sample may be carry-over from other donors' samples. J is TRBJ1-5 and V is TRBV19, with D maybe TRBD1 (6 bases). CDR3 coding DNA: TGTGCCAGTAGTATTCACGGCGGGGACAAATACCAGCATTTT. It is translated as CASSIHGGDKYQHF.